These T cell receptor beta chains were read from a single sample in a study of shared T cell receptors in the human thymus. Sequencing used immunoSEQ multiplex PCR; TCRdb keeps in-frame clones, though not all of them. The data show just under 550,000 clones, about four fifths seen once. The same sample was also studied in work on human thymus T cells.

Sequencing input: thymocytes. The source is a boy in the first two years of life with a congenital heart defect. Each CDR3 is given with its conserved first and last residue. The order of the fields is CDR3 protein, CDR3 DNA, D gene, V gene, clone size, J gene. The D gene is left open where the match is weak. The size of a clone is reported for some rows only, either as once, few or many, or as a class for expanded clones.

CDR3: CASSFSGRGDEQYF
DNA: TGTGCCAGCAGCTTTAGCGGGAGGGGGGACGAGCAGTACTTC
D: TRBD2
V: TRBV7-2
size: NA
J: TRBJ2-7

CDR3: CASSFRAERTWGENTEAFF
DNA: TGTGCCAGCAGCTTTAGGGCCGAGAGGACGTGGGGCGAGAACACTGAAGCTTTCTTT
D: NA
V: TRBV5-5
size: NA
J: TRBJ1-1

CDR3: CASSRDSPCYEQYF
DNA: TGTGCCAGCTCACGGGACAGCCCTTGCTACGAGCAGTACTTC
D: TRBD1
V: TRBV18
size: NA
J: TRBJ2-7

CDR3: CASSQVRGTSGFNEQFF
DNA: TGTGCCAGCAGCCAAGTGAGGGGGACTAGCGGCTTCAATGAGCAGTTCTTC
D: TRBD2
V: TRBV4-2
size: few
J: TRBJ2-1

CDR3: CASSQAGGLDEQYF
DNA: TGTGCCAGCAGCCAAGCTGGGGGCCTCGACGAGCAGTACTTC
D: NA
V: TRBV14
size: NA
J: TRBJ2-7

CDR3: CASSSGATNEKLFF
DNA: TGTGCCAGTAGCAGCGGTGCAACTAATGAAAAACTGTTTTTT
D: NA
V: TRBV19
size: few
J: TRBJ1-4

CDR3: CASSTTGGPFYNEQFF
DNA: TGTGCCAGCAGCACAACGGGAGGGCCATTCTACAATGAGCAGTTCTTC
D: TRBD2
V: TRBV7-9
size: NA
J: TRBJ2-1

CDR3: CASSTSGRANEQFF
DNA: TGTGCCAGTTCAACTAGCGGGAGGGCCAATGAGCAGTTCTTC
D: TRBD2
V: TRBV19
size: few
J: TRBJ2-1

CDR3: CASTDRAFHYTQYF
DNA: TGTGCCAGCACGGACAGGGCCTTTCATTATACGCAGTATTTT
D: TRBD1
V: TRBV6-1
size: NA
J: TRBJ2-3

CDR3: CASSPPGRANNEQFF
DNA: TGTGCCAGCTCACCGCCTGGGAGGGCCAACAATGAGCAGTTCTTC
D: TRBD2
V: TRBV18
size: NA
J: TRBJ2-1

CDR3: CASSRGSGGPNTYGYTF
DNA: TGTGCCAGCAGCAGGGGGTCGGGGGGGCCAAACACCTATGGCTACACCTTC
D: NA
V: TRBV9
size: NA
J: TRBJ1-2

CDR3: CASSQDLLGTAFFGYTF
DNA: TGTGCCAGCAGCCAAGACCTTCTTGGGACAGCCTTTTTCGGCTACACCTTC
D: TRBD1
V: TRBV14
size: few
J: TRBJ1-2

CDR3: CASSFRAALNEQYF
DNA: TGTGCCAGCAGCTTTAGAGCTGCTCTGAACGAGCAGTACTTC
D: NA
V: TRBV7-2
size: NA
J: TRBJ2-7

CDR3: CAWSVSFRSYEQYF
DNA: TGTGCCTGGAGTGTATCCTTCCGTTCCTACGAGCAGTACTTC
D: NA
V: TRBV30
size: NA
J: TRBJ2-7

CDR3: CASSEEGGYQETQYF
DNA: TGTGCCAGCAGTGAGGAGGGCGGGTACCAAGAGACCCAGTACTTC
D: NA
V: TRBV6-1
size: NA
J: TRBJ2-5

CDR3: CASSGPGTSGRVRLVSSYNEQFF
DNA: TGTGCCAGCAGCGGACCGGGGACTAGCGGGAGGGTAAGGCTCGTAAGCTCCTACAATGAGCAGTTCTTC
D: TRBD2
V: TRBV9
size: NA
J: TRBJ2-1

CDR3: CASRKTGGLAGDEQYF
DNA: TGTGCCAGCAGAAAAACAGGGGGGCTAGCGGGGGACGAGCAGTACTTC
D: TRBD2
V: TRBV28
size: NA
J: TRBJ2-7

CDR3: CASSLSGTGITGELFF
DNA: TGTGCCAGCTCATTATCCGGGACAGGAATAACCGGGGAGCTGTTTTTT
D: TRBD1
V: TRBV18
size: NA
J: TRBJ2-2

CDR3: CASSLEPGDYGYTF
DNA: TGTGCCAGCAGCTTAGAGCCAGGGGACTATGGCTACACCTTC
D: NA
V: TRBV11-2
size: NA
J: TRBJ1-2

CDR3: CASSPAGISYGYTF
DNA: TGTGCCAGCTCACCGGCGGGTATTTCCTATGGCTACACCTTC
D: NA
V: TRBV18
size: NA
J: TRBJ1-2

CDR3: CASSVVPGAYNEQFF
DNA: TGTGCCAGCAGCGTAGTTCCGGGAGCCTACAATGAGCAGTTCTTC
D: NA
V: TRBV9
size: once
J: TRBJ2-1

CDR3: CASSVDRDKGKCDTQYF
DNA: TGTGCCAGCAGCGTAGACCGGGACAAGGGCAAATGCGATACGCAGTATTTT
D: NA
V: TRBV9
size: NA
J: TRBJ2-3

CDR3: CASSFKDTTRLSQPQHF
DNA: TGTGCCAGCAGTTTCAAGGATACGACTCGTTTGAGTCAGCCCCAGCATTTT
D: NA
V: TRBV28
size: NA
J: TRBJ1-5

CDR3: CASSQEEGEAGRSYNEQFF
DNA: TGCGCCAGCAGCCAAGAAGAGGGAGAAGCGGGACGCTCCTACAATGAGCAGTTCTTC
D: TRBD2
V: TRBV4-3
size: NA
J: TRBJ2-1

CDR3: CASSLIGDRRYEQYF
DNA: TGTGCCAGCAGTTTAATAGGGGACAGGCGCTACGAGCAGTACTTC
D: TRBD1
V: TRBV28
size: NA
J: TRBJ2-7

CDR3: CASSTGTGDLFLAGANVLTF
DNA: TGTGCCAGCAGTACCGGGACAGGGGATTTATTTCTCGCTGGGGCCAACGTCCTGACTTTC
D: TRBD1
V: TRBV2
size: NA
J: TRBJ2-6

CDR3: CASRMGQLGNQPQHF
DNA: TGTGCCAGCAGGATGGGGCAATTAGGCAATCAGCCCCAGCATTTT
D: NA
V: TRBV28
size: NA
J: TRBJ1-5

CDR3: CASSFRGQGYNYGYTF
DNA: TGTGCCAGCAGCTTTCGGGGACAGGGGTATAACTATGGCTACACCTTC
D: TRBD1
V: TRBV5-5
size: few
J: TRBJ1-2

CDR3: CASSGLAGRETQYF
DNA: TGTGCCAGCAGCGGACTAGCGGGAAGGGAGACCCAGTACTTC
D: TRBD2
V: TRBV11-3
size: NA
J: TRBJ2-5

CDR3: CASSTGTAQETQYF
DNA: TGTGCCAGCAGTACCGGGACAGCCCAAGAGACCCAGTACTTC
D: TRBD1
V: TRBV6-1
size: NA
J: TRBJ2-5

CDR3: CASSYSASGGQFF
DNA: TGTGCCAGCAGTTACTCGGCTAGCGGGGGGCAGTTCTTC
D: TRBD2
V: TRBV6-5
size: few
J: TRBJ2-1

CDR3: CASSPRGGEKLFF
DNA: TGCGCCAGCAGCCCCCGGGGTGGCGAAAAACTGTTTTTT
D: NA
V: TRBV5-1
size: NA
J: TRBJ1-4

CDR3: CASSFSTSGSWDEQFF
DNA: TGTGCCAGCAGTTTCTCGACTAGCGGGAGTTGGGATGAGCAGTTCTTC
D: TRBD2
V: TRBV6-6
size: few
J: TRBJ2-1

CDR3: CASSPRDTQYQETQYF
DNA: TGTGCCAGCAGCCCACGGGACACCCAGTACCAAGAGACCCAGTACTTC
D: NA
V: TRBV9
size: NA
J: TRBJ2-5

CDR3: CASSLVGPNQPQHF
DNA: TGTGCCAGCAGCTTAGTGGGGCCCAATCAGCCCCAGCATTTT
D: NA
V: TRBV11-2
size: NA
J: TRBJ1-5

CDR3: CASSLGQGAFTGELFF
DNA: TGCGCCAGCAGCCTTGGACAGGGGGCTTTCACCGGGGAGCTGTTTTTT
D: TRBD1
V: TRBV5-1
size: NA
J: TRBJ2-2

CDR3: CASKDGGPDTQYF
DNA: TGTGCCAGTAAGGATGGGGGCCCAGATACGCAGTATTTT
D: NA
V: TRBV19
size: few
J: TRBJ2-3

CDR3: CASSPPTGPPPYEQYF
DNA: TGTGCCAGCAGTCCCCCGACAGGGCCTCCTCCCTACGAGCAGTACTTC
D: TRBD1
V: TRBV27
size: NA
J: TRBJ2-7

CDR3: CASSFLGQGRSYEQYF
DNA: TGTGCCAGCAGTTTCCTCGGACAGGGAAGATCCTACGAGCAGTACTTC
D: TRBD1
V: TRBV27
size: NA
J: TRBJ2-7

CDR3: CASSPSRDRVAQRDEKLFF
DNA: TGTGCCAGCTCACCTTCCAGGGACAGGGTTGCTCAGAGGGATGAAAAACTGTTTTTT
D: TRBD1
V: TRBV18
size: few
J: TRBJ1-4

CDR3: CASSLRGQGGRQPQHF
DNA: TGTGCCAGCAGTTTAAGGGGACAGGGAGGTCGGCAGCCCCAGCATTTT
D: TRBD1
V: TRBV27
size: NA
J: TRBJ1-5

CDR3: CASSLGAGRNEQFF
DNA: TGTGCCAGCAGCTTAGGGGCGGGGCGGAATGAGCAGTTCTTC
D: NA
V: TRBV11-2
size: few
J: TRBJ2-1

CDR3: CSAAGTSGIIYEQYF
DNA: TGCAGCGCAGCCGGGACTAGCGGGATTATCTACGAGCAGTACTTC
D: TRBD2
V: TRBV29-1
size: NA
J: TRBJ2-7

CDR3: CASSVRDRGTEAFF
DNA: TGTGCCAGCAGCGTCCGGGACAGGGGCACTGAAGCTTTCTTT
D: TRBD1
V: TRBV11-1
size: NA
J: TRBJ1-1

CDR3: CASSGDRGVYEQYF
DNA: TGTGCCAGCAGTGGTGACAGGGGCGTATACGAGCAGTACTTC
D: TRBD1
V: TRBV6-1
size: NA
J: TRBJ2-7

CDR3: CASSLKDSGSSGELFF
DNA: TGTGCCAGCAGCTTAAAGGATAGCGGGAGCAGCGGGGAGCTGTTTTTT
D: TRBD2
V: TRBV11-3
size: NA
J: TRBJ2-2

CDR3: CASGFSPLPGLAGQTYEQYF
DNA: TGTGCTAGTGGTTTCTCTCCACTCCCGGGACTAGCGGGGCAAACCTACGAGCAGTACTTC
D: TRBD2
V: TRBV12-5
size: NA
J: TRBJ2-7

CDR3: CASSDSPSPSGRNIQYF
DNA: TGTGCCAGCAGTGACTCGCCTAGCCCAAGCGGGCGAAACATTCAGTACTTC
D: NA
V: TRBV6-4
size: NA
J: TRBJ2-4

CDR3: CASSYSGRLFTDTQYF
DNA: TGTGCCAGCAGTTATAGCGGGCGTCTCTTCACAGATACGCAGTATTTT
D: TRBD2
V: TRBV28
size: few
J: TRBJ2-3

CDR3: CASGWTPQGQINEKLFF
DNA: TGTGCTAGTGGTTGGACTCCCCAGGGGCAGATTAATGAAAAACTGTTTTTT
D: NA
V: TRBV12-5
size: NA
J: TRBJ1-4

CDR3: CASRTRQEGPSNYGYTF
DNA: TGTGCCAGTCGCACCAGACAGGAAGGTCCCTCTAACTATGGCTACACCTTC
D: NA
V: TRBV28
size: NA
J: TRBJ1-2

CDR3: CASSLRGDRNEQFF
DNA: TGTGCCAGCAGCTTGAGGGGGGACAGGAATGAGCAGTTCTTC
D: TRBD1
V: TRBV7-6
size: NA
J: TRBJ2-1

CDR3: CASENPKEGQASYEQYF
DNA: TGTGCCAGCGAAAACCCGAAGGAGGGACAGGCCTCCTACGAGCAGTACTTC
D: TRBD1
V: TRBV2
size: NA
J: TRBJ2-7

CDR3: CSAQWRYEQYF
DNA: TGCAGCGCCCAATGGAGATACGAGCAGTACTTC
D: NA
V: TRBV29-1
size: NA
J: TRBJ2-7

CDR3: CASSQSGGDYGYTF
DNA: TGCGCCAGCAGCCAGTCAGGAGGGGACTATGGCTACACCTTC
D: NA
V: TRBV4-3
size: NA
J: TRBJ1-2

CDR3: CASSDLAGRTDTQYF
DNA: TGTGCCAGCAGTGACCTAGCGGGACGCACAGATACGCAGTATTTT
D: TRBD2
V: TRBV6-1
size: few
J: TRBJ2-3

CDR3: CASSPSGSHEQYF
DNA: TGTGCCAGCTCACCTAGCGGGAGCCACGAGCAGTACTTC
D: TRBD2
V: TRBV18
size: NA
J: TRBJ2-7

CDR3: CASSSRRTRVTGELFF
DNA: TGTGCCAGCAGTTCCCGGCGGACTAGAGTCACCGGGGAGCTGTTTTTT
D: TRBD2
V: TRBV6-5
size: NA
J: TRBJ2-2

CDR3: CASSQDLPGLAGPSYEQYF
DNA: TGCGCCAGCAGCCAAGACCTTCCGGGACTAGCGGGGCCCAGTTACGAGCAGTACTTC
D: TRBD2
V: TRBV4-3
size: NA
J: TRBJ2-7

CDR3: CASSLTGVGANVLTF
DNA: TGTGCCAGCAGTCTTACAGGGGTTGGGGCCAACGTCCTGACTTTC
D: TRBD1
V: TRBV14
size: NA
J: TRBJ2-6